This is a list of T cell receptor beta chains from one sample in a study of T cells after yellow fever vaccination. TCRdb re-analysed the 5' RACE reads in MiXCR, keeping a single row per CDR3 protein. The repertoire includes 450,000 to 550,000 distinct CDR3 sequences, less than 20% of them detected once, and about 13% sits in the top ten. Sequenced here: PBMCs, sampled 15 days after the yellow fever booster vaccination. These receptors were collected from a man aged 25 to 40 who received the YFV17D yellow fever vaccine. Both conserved end residues are part of each CDR3. Fields, in order: V gene, J gene, CDR3 protein.

v_gene: TRBV7-2
j_gene: TRBJ2-2
CDR3aa: CASSREGSGATGELFF

v_gene: TRBV15
j_gene: TRBJ2-1
CDR3aa: CATSKPGQGSYEQFF

v_gene: TRBV12-3/TRBV12-4
j_gene: TRBJ2-3
CDR3aa: CASSYQDRGAPKDTQYF

v_gene: TRBV7-8
j_gene: TRBJ2-3
CDR3aa: CASNAGGGDTQYF

v_gene: TRBV6-2/TRBV6-3
j_gene: TRBJ2-2
CDR3aa: CASSYGDGRTSGRARSGRELFF

v_gene: TRBV7-2
j_gene: TRBJ2-1
CDR3aa: CASSSISRGDEQFF

v_gene: TRBV6-5
j_gene: TRBJ2-6
CDR3aa: CASSYSRWGTQSGANVLTF

v_gene: TRBV5-1
j_gene: TRBJ2-2
CDR3aa: CASSLDRADTGELFF

v_gene: TRBV12-3/TRBV12-4
j_gene: TRBJ2-7
CDR3aa: CASSFPDRDYEQYF

v_gene: TRBV14
j_gene: TRBJ2-7
CDR3aa: CASSQIGSGSYEQYF

v_gene: TRBV20-1
j_gene: TRBJ2-1
CDR3aa: CSASGGSGRANEQFF

v_gene: TRBV29-1
j_gene: TRBJ1-3
CDR3aa: CSVEAALSRGNTIYF

v_gene: TRBV6-9
j_gene: TRBJ1-1
CDR3aa: CASSRIRTAREHTEAFF

v_gene: TRBV20-1
j_gene: TRBJ2-5
CDR3aa: CSAKGLRETQYF

v_gene: TRBV28
j_gene: TRBJ2-5
CDR3aa: CASRKTQGGETQYF

v_gene: TRBV20-1
j_gene: TRBJ1-1
CDR3aa: CSARARDRGPSEAFF

v_gene: TRBV7-6
j_gene: TRBJ2-7
CDR3aa: CASSPMPATYSYEQYF

v_gene: TRBV21-1
j_gene: TRBJ2-5
CDR3aa: CASSPTHRGVFGLETQYF

v_gene: TRBV30
j_gene: TRBJ2-2
CDR3aa: CAWSVGIRGTGELFF

v_gene: TRBV28
j_gene: TRBJ2-7
CDR3aa: CASRKPGQFDEQYF

v_gene: TRBV6-2/TRBV6-3
j_gene: TRBJ2-1
CDR3aa: CASSFPRGLADYNEQFF

v_gene: TRBV7-2
j_gene: TRBJ2-1
CDR3aa: CASSPLREGNEQFF

v_gene: TRBV7-2
j_gene: TRBJ2-3
CDR3aa: CASSSPRQGSTDTQYF

v_gene: TRBV4-3
j_gene: TRBJ2-6
CDR3aa: CASSQGAQVGANVLTF

v_gene: TRBV10-3
j_gene: TRBJ2-3
CDR3aa: CAISDRQTAGDTQYF

v_gene: TRBV19
j_gene: TRBJ2-2
CDR3aa: CATSGTVTTGELFF

v_gene: TRBV20-1
j_gene: TRBJ2-1
CDR3aa: CSARDRLAGRVEQFF

v_gene: TRBV5-1
j_gene: TRBJ2-2
CDR3aa: CASSPENTGELFF

v_gene: TRBV3-1
j_gene: TRBJ2-7
CDR3aa: CASSRRTSGIWEQYF

v_gene: TRBV5-1
j_gene: TRBJ2-1
CDR3aa: CASSLSRGPNNEQFF

v_gene: TRBV19
j_gene: TRBJ2-2
CDR3aa: CASSGITVGTGELFF

v_gene: TRBV11-2
j_gene: TRBJ2-1
CDR3aa: CASSTGLVVYNEQFF

v_gene: TRBV10-3
j_gene: TRBJ2-1
CDR3aa: CAITPGPAGGKDEQFF

v_gene: TRBV12-3/TRBV12-4
j_gene: TRBJ2-5
CDR3aa: CASSTGTGIQETQYF

v_gene: TRBV18
j_gene: TRBJ2-1
CDR3aa: CASSPQREGINEQFF

v_gene: TRBV28
j_gene: TRBJ2-1
CDR3aa: CASSAAGTENNEQFF

v_gene: TRBV4-1
j_gene: TRBJ1-2
CDR3aa: CASSQKTGVSYGYTF

v_gene: TRBV20-1
j_gene: TRBJ2-7
CDR3aa: CSAIPFRVYEQYF